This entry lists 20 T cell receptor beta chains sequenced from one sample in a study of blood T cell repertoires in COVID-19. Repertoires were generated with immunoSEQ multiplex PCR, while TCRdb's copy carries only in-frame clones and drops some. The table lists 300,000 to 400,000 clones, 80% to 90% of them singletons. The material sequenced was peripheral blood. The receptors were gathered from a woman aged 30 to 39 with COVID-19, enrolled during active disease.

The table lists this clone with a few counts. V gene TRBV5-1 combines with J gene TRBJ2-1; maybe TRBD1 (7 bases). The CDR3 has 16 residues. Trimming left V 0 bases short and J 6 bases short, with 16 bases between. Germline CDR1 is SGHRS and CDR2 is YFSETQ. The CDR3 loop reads CASSLAGQGGFNEQFF. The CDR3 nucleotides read TGCGCCAGCAGCTTGGCCGGGCAGGGGGGTTTCAATGAGCAGTTCTTC.

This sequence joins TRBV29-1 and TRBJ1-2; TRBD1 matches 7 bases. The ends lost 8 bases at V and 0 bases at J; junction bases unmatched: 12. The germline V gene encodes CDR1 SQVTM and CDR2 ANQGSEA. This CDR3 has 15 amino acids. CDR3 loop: CSCRVTQGANYGYTF. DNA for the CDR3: TGCAGCTGCCGAGTAACCCAGGGGGCTAACTATGGCTACACCTTC.

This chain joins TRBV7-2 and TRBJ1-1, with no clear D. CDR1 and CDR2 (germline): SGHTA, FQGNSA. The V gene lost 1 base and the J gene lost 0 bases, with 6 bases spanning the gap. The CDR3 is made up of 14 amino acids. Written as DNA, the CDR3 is TGTGCCAGCAGCTTAGATGGCCTGAACACTGAAGCTTTCTTT. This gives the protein CASSLDGLNTEAFF. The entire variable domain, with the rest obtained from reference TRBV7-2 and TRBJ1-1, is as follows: GAGVSQSPSNKVTEKGKDVELRCDPISGHTALYWYRQSLGQGLEFLIYFQGNSAPDKSGLPSDRFSAERTGGSVSTLTIQRTQQEDSAVYLCASSLDGLNTEAFFGQGTRLTVV.

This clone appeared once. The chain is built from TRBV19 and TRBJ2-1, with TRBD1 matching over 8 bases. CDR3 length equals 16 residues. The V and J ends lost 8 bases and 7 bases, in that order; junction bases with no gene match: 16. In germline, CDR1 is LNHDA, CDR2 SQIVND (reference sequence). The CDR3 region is CASYPLQGAPRNEQFF. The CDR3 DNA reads TGTGCCAGTTATCCGCTGCAGGGGGCGCCCCGGAATGAGCAGTTCTTC.

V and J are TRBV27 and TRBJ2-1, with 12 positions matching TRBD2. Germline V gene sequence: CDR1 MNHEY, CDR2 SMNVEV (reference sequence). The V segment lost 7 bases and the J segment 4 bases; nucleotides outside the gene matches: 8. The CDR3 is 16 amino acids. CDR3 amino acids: CASILAGGPEYNEQFF. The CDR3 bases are TGTGCCAGCATTCTAGCGGGGGGGCCTGAATACAATGAGCAGTTCTTC.

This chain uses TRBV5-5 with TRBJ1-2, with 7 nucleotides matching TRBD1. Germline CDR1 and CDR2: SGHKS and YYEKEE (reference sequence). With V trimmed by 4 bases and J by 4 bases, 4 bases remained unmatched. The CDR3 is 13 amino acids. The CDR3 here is CASSAGTAYGYTF. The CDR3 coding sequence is TGTGCCAGCAGCGCCGGGACAGCCTATGGCTACACCTTC.

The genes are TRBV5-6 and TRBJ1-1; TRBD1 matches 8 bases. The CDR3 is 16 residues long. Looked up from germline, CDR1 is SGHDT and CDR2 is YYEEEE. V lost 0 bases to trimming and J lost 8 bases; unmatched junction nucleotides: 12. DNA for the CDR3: TGTGCCAGCAGCTTGGGCATGACAGGGGTCATATCGGAAGCTTTCTTT. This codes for CASSLGMTGVISEAFF.

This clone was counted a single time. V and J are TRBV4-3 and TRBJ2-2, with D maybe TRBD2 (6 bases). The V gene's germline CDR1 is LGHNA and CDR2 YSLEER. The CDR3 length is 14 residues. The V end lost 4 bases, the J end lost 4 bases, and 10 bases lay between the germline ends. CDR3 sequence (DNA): TGCGCCAGCAGCCGAGGACTAATCACCGGGGAGCTGTTTTTT. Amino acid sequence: CASSRGLITGELFF.

The CDR3 loop is CATSDRGGEKLFF. As DNA, the CDR3 is TGTGCCACCAGTGACCGGGGTGGGGAAAAACTGTTTTTT. This sequence joins TRBV24-1 and TRBJ1-4, with D hard to call. The CDR3 has 13 residues. Trimming cost V 4 bases and J 8 bases, with 10 bases left between them. The germline V gene has CDR1 KGHDR and CDR2 SFDVKD.

The CDR3, as DNA: TGTGCCAGCAGTGGACAGCCCGACACAGATACGCAGTATTTT. This codes for CASSGQPDTDTQYF. This chain links TRBV11-2 with TRBJ2-3, with D maybe TRBD1 (6 bases). CDR3 length: 14 residues. V was pared by 6 bases and J by 2 bases, with 12 bases between. CDR1 and CDR2 (germline): SGHAT, FQNNGV. The full variable domain, with the rest looked up from reference TRBV11-2 and TRBJ2-3, is EAGVAQSPRYKIIEKRQSVAFWCNPISGHATLYWYQQILGQGPKLLIQFQNNGVVDDSQLPKDRFSAERLKGVDSTLKIQPAKLEDSAVYLCASSGQPDTDTQYFGPGTRLTVL.

CDR3 residues: CASSPDRPTGELFF. In DNA, the CDR3 is TGTGCCAGCAGCCCTGACAGGCCAACCGGGGAGCTGTTTTTT. The chain couples TRBV7-9 to TRBJ2-2; the D gene is possibly TRBD1 (6 bases). CDR1 is SEHNR and CDR2 is FQNEAQ in the germline V gene (reference sequence). This CDR3 has 14 residues. The germline V and J ends were trimmed by 5 bases and 5 bases, with 12 bases remaining between them.

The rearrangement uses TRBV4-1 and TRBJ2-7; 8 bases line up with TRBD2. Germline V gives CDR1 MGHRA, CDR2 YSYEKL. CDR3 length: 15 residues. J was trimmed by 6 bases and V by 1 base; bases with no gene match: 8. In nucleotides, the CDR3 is TGCGCCAGCAGCCAAGTTGGGACTAGTTCGTTCGAGCAGTACTTC. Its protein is CASSQVGTSSFEQYF.

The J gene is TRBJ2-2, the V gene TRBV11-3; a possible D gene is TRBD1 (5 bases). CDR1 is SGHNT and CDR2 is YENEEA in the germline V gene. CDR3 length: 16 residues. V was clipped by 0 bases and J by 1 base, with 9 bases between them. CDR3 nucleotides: TGTGCCAGCAGCTTAGATCTCGGACAGAACACCGGGGAGCTGTTTTTT. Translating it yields CASSLDLGQNTGELFF. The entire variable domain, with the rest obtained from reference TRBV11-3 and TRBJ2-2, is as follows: EAGVVQSPRYKIIEKKQPVAFWCNPISGHNTLYWYLQNLGQGPELLIRYENEEAVDDSQLPKDRFSAERLKGVDSTLKIQPAELGDSAVYLCASSLDLGQNTGELFFGEGSRLTVL.

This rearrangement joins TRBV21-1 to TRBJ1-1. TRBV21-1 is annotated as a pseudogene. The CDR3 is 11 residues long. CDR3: CARPELSQAFF. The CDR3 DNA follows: TGTGCCAGACCTGAGCTATCACAAGCTTTCTTT.

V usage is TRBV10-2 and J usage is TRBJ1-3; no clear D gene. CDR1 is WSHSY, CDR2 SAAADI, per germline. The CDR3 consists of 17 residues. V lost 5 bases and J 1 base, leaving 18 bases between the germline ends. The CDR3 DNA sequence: TGCGCCAGCAGTCCCGGACGGCACGGAGGTTCTGGAAACACCATATATTTT. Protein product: CASSPGRHGGSGNTIYF.

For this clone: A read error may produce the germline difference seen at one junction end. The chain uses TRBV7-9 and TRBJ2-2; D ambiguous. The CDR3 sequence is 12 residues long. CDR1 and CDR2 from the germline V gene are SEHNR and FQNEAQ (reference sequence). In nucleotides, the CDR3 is TGTGCCAGCACCTTACCCGCCGGGGAGCTGTTTTTT. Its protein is CASTLPAGELFF.

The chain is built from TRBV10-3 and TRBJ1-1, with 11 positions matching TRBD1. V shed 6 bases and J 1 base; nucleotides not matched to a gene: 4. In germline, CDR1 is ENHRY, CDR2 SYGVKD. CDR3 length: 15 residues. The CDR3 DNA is TGTGCCATCAGCGGGACAGGGGGGGCGAACACTGAAGCTTTCTTT. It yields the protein CAISGTGGANTEAFF.

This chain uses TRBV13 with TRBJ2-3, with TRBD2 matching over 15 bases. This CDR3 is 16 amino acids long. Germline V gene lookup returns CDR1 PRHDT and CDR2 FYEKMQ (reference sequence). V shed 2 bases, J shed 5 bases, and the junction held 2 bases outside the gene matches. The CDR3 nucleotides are TGTGCCAGCAGCTTACTGGGACTAGCGGGGGGAGATACGCAGTATTTT. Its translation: CASSLLGLAGGDTQYF.

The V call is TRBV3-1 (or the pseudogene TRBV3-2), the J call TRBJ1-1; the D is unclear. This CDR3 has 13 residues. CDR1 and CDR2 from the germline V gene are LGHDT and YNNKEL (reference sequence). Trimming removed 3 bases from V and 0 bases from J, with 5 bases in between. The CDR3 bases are TGTGCCAGCAGCCAGGCGGTGAACACTGAAGCTTTCTTT. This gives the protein CASSQAVNTEAFF.

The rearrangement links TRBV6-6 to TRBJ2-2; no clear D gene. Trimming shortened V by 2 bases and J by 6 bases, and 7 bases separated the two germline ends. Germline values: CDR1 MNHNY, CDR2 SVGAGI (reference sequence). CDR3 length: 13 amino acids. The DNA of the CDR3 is TGTGCCAGCAGTTACGCAGCGTCCGGGGAGCTGTTTTTT. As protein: CASSYAASGELFF.